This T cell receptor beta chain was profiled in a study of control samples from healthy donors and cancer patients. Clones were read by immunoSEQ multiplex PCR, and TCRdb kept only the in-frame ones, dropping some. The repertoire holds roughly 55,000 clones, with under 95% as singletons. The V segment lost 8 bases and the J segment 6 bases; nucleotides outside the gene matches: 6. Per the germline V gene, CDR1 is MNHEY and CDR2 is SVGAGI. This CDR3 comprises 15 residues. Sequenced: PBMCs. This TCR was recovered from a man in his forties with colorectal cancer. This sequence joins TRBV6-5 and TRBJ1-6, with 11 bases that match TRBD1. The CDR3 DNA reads TGTGCCAGCCGCCGGACAGGGGGCTCTAATTCACCCCTCCACTTT. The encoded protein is CASRRTGGSNSPLHF.